This TCR beta chain was documented in a study of blood T cells in healthy people across ages. Next came a second PCR, run for about 6 to 12 cycles, which used a sample-barcoded 5' primer along with a J-beta primer mix. MiXCR, run by TCRdb on the 5' RACE reads, gives a single entry per CDR3 protein. The sample has roughly 700,000 distinct CDR3 sequences; 20% to 25% are singletons. CDR3 length: 15 amino acids. The germline V gene has CDR1 SGHRS and CDR2 YFSETQ. V trimming: 0 bases; J trimming: 5 bases; junction bases outside the gene matches: 2. Whole-study findings and limits: There were more naive CD4+ cells and higher diversity in long-lived donors than in aged donors.

The amount of total RNA extracted per sample was at least 5.5 micrograms. As to this clonotype: Its antigen is unknown.

The data were also submitted as part of a second study, on T cells of mothers and their children. From that study: Each donor was one of three healthy Caucasian mothers or one of their six children. It was found that thymic selection shapes TCR recombination output similarly in related and unrelated pairs.

Sample: blood. This TCR was sampled from a boy aged 5-17 years in good health. This chain connects TRBV5-1 to TRBJ2-1; TRBD1 agrees at 10 bases. The DNA for the CDR3 is TGCGCCAGCAGCTTGGGACAGGGGGCACACAATGAGCAGTTCTTC. It encodes CASSLGQGAHNEQFF. Full variable domain (rest looked up from reference TRBV5-1 and TRBJ2-1): KAGVTQTPRYLIKTRGQQVTLSCSPISGHRSVSWYQQTPGQGLQFLFEYFSETQRNKGNFPGRFSGRQFSNSRSEMNVSTLELGDSALYLCASSLGQGAHNEQFFGPGTRLTVL.